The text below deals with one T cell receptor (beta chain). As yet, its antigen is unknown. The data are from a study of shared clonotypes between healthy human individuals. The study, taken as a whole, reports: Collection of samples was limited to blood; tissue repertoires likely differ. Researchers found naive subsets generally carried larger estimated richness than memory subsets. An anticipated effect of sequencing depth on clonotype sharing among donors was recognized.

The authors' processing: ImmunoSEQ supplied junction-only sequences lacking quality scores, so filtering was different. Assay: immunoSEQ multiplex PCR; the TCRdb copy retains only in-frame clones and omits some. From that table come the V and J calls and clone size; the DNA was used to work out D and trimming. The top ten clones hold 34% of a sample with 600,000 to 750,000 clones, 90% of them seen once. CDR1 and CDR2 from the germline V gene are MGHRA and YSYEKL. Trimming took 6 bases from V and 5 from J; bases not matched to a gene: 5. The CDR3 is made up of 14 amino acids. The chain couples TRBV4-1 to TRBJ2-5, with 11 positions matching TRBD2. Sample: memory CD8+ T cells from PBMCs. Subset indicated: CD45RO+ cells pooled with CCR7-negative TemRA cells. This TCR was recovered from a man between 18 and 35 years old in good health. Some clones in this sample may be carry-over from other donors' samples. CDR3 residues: CASRLLAGVETQYF. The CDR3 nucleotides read TGCGCCAGCAGGTTACTAGCGGGAGTGGAGACCCAGTACTTC.